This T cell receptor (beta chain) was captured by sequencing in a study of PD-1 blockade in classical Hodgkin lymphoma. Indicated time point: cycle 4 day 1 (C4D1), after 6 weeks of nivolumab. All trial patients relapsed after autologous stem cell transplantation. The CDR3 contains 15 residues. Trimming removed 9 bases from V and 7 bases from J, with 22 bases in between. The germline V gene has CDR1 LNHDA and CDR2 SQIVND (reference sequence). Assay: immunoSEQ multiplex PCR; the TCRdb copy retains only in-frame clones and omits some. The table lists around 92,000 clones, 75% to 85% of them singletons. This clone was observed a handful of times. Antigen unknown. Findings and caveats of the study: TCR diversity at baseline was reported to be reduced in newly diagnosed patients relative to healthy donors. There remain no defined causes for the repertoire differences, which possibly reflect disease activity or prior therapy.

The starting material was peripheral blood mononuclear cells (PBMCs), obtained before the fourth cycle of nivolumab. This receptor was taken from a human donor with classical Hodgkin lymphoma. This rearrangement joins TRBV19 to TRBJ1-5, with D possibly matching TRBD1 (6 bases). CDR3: CASQQRGGQGQPQHF. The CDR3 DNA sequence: TGTGCCAGCCAACAAAGGGGGGGGCAGGGACAGCCCCAGCATTTT.